Listed below are T cell receptor beta chains from one sample, sequenced in a study of T-cell reconstitution after alpha-beta-depleted transplantation in children. TCRdb analysed the PCR reads with MiXCR anew, one entry per CDR3 protein. The sample has approximately 650,000 distinct CDR3 sequences, about 12% seen once; the top ten hold around 0.79%. The sequencing used PBMCs, collected before TCRalphabeta/CD19-depleted stem cell transplant. Receptors originate from a girl aged 2 to 9 with congenital amegakaryocytic thrombocytopenia, due to receive a stem cell transplant. Each CDR3 is given with its conserved first and last residue. A D gene is named only where the DNA matches it firmly. A row's size may be missing; if present it is once, few, many or a size class.

V gene	J gene	D gene	clone size	CDR3 DNA	CDR3 protein
TRBV28	TRBJ2-7	NA	NA	TGTGCCAGCGGAGAAAGGGAGAGCTCCTACGAGCAGTACTTC	CASGERESSYEQYF
TRBV5-1	TRBJ2-3	NA	few	TGCGCCAGCAGCTTGATCTCCCGAGAGACAGATACGCAGTATTTT	CASSLISRETDTQYF
TRBV20-1	TRBJ2-2	TRBD2	many	TGCAGTGCTATCTGGGCTAGCGGTCTGTTTTTT	CSAIWASGLFF
TRBV24-1	TRBJ2-7	NA	few	TGTGCCACCAGTGGAGGAGGGTACGAGCAGTACTTC	CATSGGGYEQYF
TRBV20-1	TRBJ2-2	NA	many	TGCAGTGCTAGTTCTCCGGCGGGAACCACCGGGGAGCTGTTTTTT	CSASSPAGTTGELFF
TRBV20-1	TRBJ1-6	TRBD1	many	TGCAGTGCTTCCACAGGGGTTAATTCACCCCTCCACTTT	CSASTGVNSPLHF
TRBV13	TRBJ2-3	NA	NA	TGTGCCAGCAGCCAGCTGGGCGGGCTGGGCTCAGATACGCAGTATTTT	CASSQLGGLGSDTQYF
TRBV6-1	TRBJ2-3	TRBD2	many	TGTGCCAGCAACAGACTAGCGGGAGGCTACAACACAGATACGCAGTATTTT	CASNRLAGGYNTDTQYF
TRBV29-1	TRBJ2-3	TRBD2	few	TGCAGCGTTGGGGGTCCGGGACTAGCAGAGGTGCCAGATACGCAGTATTTT	CSVGGPGLAEVPDTQYF
TRBV5-1	TRBJ1-1	NA	once	TGCGCCAGCAGCTTGGACCGGACGGCCACTGAAGCTTTCTTT	CASSLDRTATEAFF
TRBV15	TRBJ2-3	TRBD2	many	TGTGCCACCAGCAGAGATTACGACTGGACTAGCGGCACAGATACGCAGTATTTT	CATSRDYDWTSGTDTQYF
TRBV3-1	TRBJ2-5	NA	once	TGTGCCAGCAGCCCGCAGTCCGAACCGTACCAAGAGACCCAGTACTTC	CASSPQSEPYQETQYF
TRBV7-9	TRBJ2-7	TRBD1	many	TGTGCCAGCAGCTTACTAGACAGGGCATACGAGCAGTACTTC	CASSLLDRAYEQYF
TRBV5-1	TRBJ2-5	NA	many	TGCGCCAGCAGCTTGCGTGGCAGGACTCCAGAGACCCAGTACTTC	CASSLRGRTPETQYF
TRBV12-3/TRBV12-4	TRBJ2-7	TRBD2	few	TGTGCCAGCAGTCCGACGGGGGGGTTAAGCTCCTACGAGCAGTACTTC	CASSPTGGLSSYEQYF
TRBV6-1	TRBJ2-7	TRBD2	many	TGTGCCAGCAGCAAGGGACTAGCGGGAGGTATAGCCTACGAGCAGTACTTC	CASSKGLAGGIAYEQYF
TRBV20-1	TRBJ2-1	TRBD2	many	TGCAGTGCTTGGGGGACTAGCATATATGAGCAGTTCTTC	CSAWGTSIYEQFF
TRBV20-1	TRBJ2-1	TRBD2	NA	TGCAGTGCCCGTGGTAGCGGGATATCCAATGAGCAGTTCTTC	CSARGSGISNEQFF
TRBV28	TRBJ2-5	TRBD2	NA	TGTGCCAGCAGAGACCTTAGCGGGAGGGCCCAGTACTTC	CASRDLSGRAQYF
TRBV7-2	TRBJ1-6	NA	many	TGTGCCAGCAGCTTATCCCCTTCACCCCTCCACTTT	CASSLSPSPLHF
TRBV27	TRBJ2-7	TRBD2	many	TGTGCCAGCAAAACTCCACTTCTAGCGGGAGGCCTCTACGAGCAGTACTTC	CASKTPLLAGGLYEQYF
TRBV5-1	TRBJ1-5	NA	NA	TGCGCCAGCAGCTTGGTACCCCAGAATCAGCCCCAGCATTTT	CASSLVPQNQPQHF
TRBV5-1	TRBJ2-1	TRBD1	many	TGCGCCAGCAGCGTGAACCAGGGGGCCGGTCTAAACAATGAGCAGTTCTTC	CASSVNQGAGLNNEQFF
TRBV6-8	TRBJ1-1	NA	many	TGTGCCAGCAGTATGTACGGAGACGTGAACACTGAAGCTTTCTTT	CASSMYGDVNTEAFF
TRBV20-1	TRBJ1-5	NA	few	TGCAGTGCTAGAGGGGGCTTGAGCAATCAGCCCCAGCATTTT	CSARGGLSNQPQHF
TRBV24-1	TRBJ1-5	NA	many	TGTGCCACCAGTGATTACAACAGGGTAGGTCAGCCCCAGCATTTT	CATSDYNRVGQPQHF
TRBV11-2	TRBJ2-3	NA	NA	TGTGCCAGCAGCTTCCGTCCGAGAACCACAGATACGCAGTATTTT	CASSFRPRTTDTQYF
TRBV7-9	TRBJ2-3	NA	NA	TGTGCCAGCAGCTTAGTCGGGAGCTCAGATACGCAGTATTTT	CASSLVGSSDTQYF
TRBV6-5	TRBJ2-7	NA	few	TGTGCCAGCAGTTACTCGAAGACTGACTGGGTCAGCTACGAGCAGTACTTC	CASSYSKTDWVSYEQYF
TRBV6-5	TRBJ2-2	TRBD1	NA	TGTGCCAGTCACAGGGGCCCCGGGGAGCTGTTTTTT	CASHRGPGELFF
TRBV5-1	TRBJ2-5	TRBD2	few	TGCGCCAGCAGACCGGGAGGTGGCAGGACACAAGAGACCCAGTACTTC	CASRPGGGRTQETQYF
TRBV20-1	TRBJ2-1	TRBD2	many	TGCAGTGCTAGCCCCGGGACTAGCGTAGACAATGAGCAGTTCTTC	CSASPGTSVDNEQFF
TRBV2	TRBJ2-1	NA	NA	TGTGCCAGCACCAGATTGGGAGTATTCCATGAGCAGTTCTTC	CASTRLGVFHEQFF
TRBV20-1	TRBJ2-5	TRBD2	few	TGCAGTGCTAGGGTAGCGGGTAACCAAGAGACCCAGTACTTC	CSARVAGNQETQYF
TRBV20-1	TRBJ2-7	NA	many	TGCAGTGCTAGGGGCGCAGGGAGCTCCTACGAGCAGTACTTC	CSARGAGSSYEQYF
TRBV29-1	TRBJ2-1	TRBD2	many	TGCAGCGTCGCGACTAGCGGGGTGAGCCATGAGCAGTTCTTC	CSVATSGVSHEQFF
TRBV6-1	TRBJ1-6	TRBD1	NA	TGTGCCAGCAGCACGACAGGGTCGAGTTCACCCCTCCACTTT	CASSTTGSSSPLHF
TRBV6-2/TRBV6-3	TRBJ2-1	TRBD2	many	TGTGCCAGCAGTTGGACTAGCGGGATCAATGAGCAGTTCTTC	CASSWTSGINEQFF
TRBV20-1	TRBJ2-3	NA	few	TGCAGTGCTAGTTGGGGGGCTACGACAGATACGCAGTATTTT	CSASWGATTDTQYF
TRBV29-1	TRBJ2-1	TRBD2	many	TGCAGCGTTGAAGATAGGTCTAGCGGGAGAAATGAGCAGTTCTTC	CSVEDRSSGRNEQFF